One sample yielded the 16 T cell receptor beta chains listed below, sequenced in a study of STAT3 mutations in large granular lymphocyte leukemia. Study outcomes and limitations: At least one immunodominant TCR beta clonotype appeared in every T-cell large granular lymphocyte leukemia patient.

The assay was immunoSEQ multiplex PCR, and TCRdb's table has in-frame clones only and misses some. The table shows around 8,600 clones, with 85% to 90% occurring only once. Antigens of these TCRs are unknown. The source material was peripheral blood mononuclear cells. The receptor source for this set is a man older than 75 with T-cell large granular lymphocyte leukemia. Some clones in this sample may be carry-over from other donors' samples.

The chain recombines TRBV9 with TRBJ2-5; no reliable D call. Deletions cut 3 bases from V and 5 bases from J, with 8 bases between. From germline, CDR1 is SGDLS and CDR2 YYNGEE. This CDR3 spans 12 amino acids. This CDR3 reads CASSEPRETQYF. CDR3 bases: TGTGCCAGCAGCGAACCGAGGGAGACCCAGTACTTC.

This clone qualifies as medium-sized. The CDR3 loop reads CASSQSGGQNYNEQFF. In DNA form, the CDR3 reads TGTGCCAGCAGCCAGTCCGGGGGCCAAAATTACAATGAGCAGTTCTTC. The J gene is TRBJ2-1, the V gene TRBV4-2, with D perhaps being TRBD1 or TRBD2 (6 bases each). CDR1 is LGHNA and CDR2 is YNFKEQ in the germline V gene. Trimming cost V 3 bases and J 4 bases, with 16 bases left between them. CDR3 length equals 16 residues.

The table lists this clone with a few counts. The rearrangement joins TRBV7-6 to TRBJ1-2, with D perhaps TRBD1 (5 bases). The CDR3 contains 15 residues. Trimming removed 1 base from V and 4 bases from J, with 13 bases in between. Looked up from germline, CDR1 is SGHVS and CDR2 is FNYEAQ. In nucleotides, the CDR3 is TGTGCCAGCAGCTTAGGAGGACCGGGACCCTATGGCTACACCTTC. Residues: CASSLGGPGPYGYTF.

V gene TRBV6-6 combines with J gene TRBJ1-5; no definite D call. This CDR3 has 15 residues. V was pared by 6 bases and J by 0 bases, with 12 bases between. The germline CDR1 and CDR2 sequences are MNHNY and SVGAGI (reference sequence). The CDR3 sequence is CASSRTTISNQPQHF. DNA of the CDR3: TGTGCCAGCAGCCGGACCACCATTAGCAATCAGCCCCAGCATTTT.

The chain joins TRBV6-1 to TRBJ2-7, with 7 positions matching TRBD1. The CDR3 spans 13 residues. The germline V gene has CDR1 MNHNS and CDR2 SASEGT. The ends lost 7 bases at V and 1 base at J; junction bases unmatched: 4. In DNA form, the CDR3 reads TGTGCCAGCACCCCGGGACAGTCCTACGAGCAGTACTTC. Encoded protein: CASTPGQSYEQYF.

The V gene is TRBV28, the J gene TRBJ1-2; weak D call: TRBD1 (5 bases). Germline V gene data show CDR1 as MDHEN and CDR2 as SYDVKM. CDR3 size: 14 residues. The V gene lost 5 bases and the J gene lost 0 bases, with 10 bases spanning the gap. CDR3 protein: CASSLTTANYGYTF. The CDR3 nucleotides read TGTGCCAGCAGTCTAACGACAGCTAACTATGGCTACACCTTC.

In this sample, this clone turned up once. This chain connects TRBV4-3 to TRBJ2-7; 9 bases map to TRBD1. The germline gives CDR1 LGHNA, CDR2 YSLEER. CDR3 size: 13 residues. Trimming removed 4 bases from V and 7 bases from J; junction bases left unmatched: 5. DNA for the CDR3: TGCGCCAGCAGCCGGGACAGGGATTGGGAGCAGTACTTC. It encodes CASSRDRDWEQYF.

The chain couples TRBV5-4 to TRBJ2-7; possible D gene TRBD2, 5 bases. Looked up from germline, CDR1 is SGHNT and CDR2 is YYREEE (reference sequence). The V end was cut by 4 bases, the J end by 5 bases, with 13 bases between. The CDR3 contains 13 residues. This chain's CDR3 is CASSRLAPHEQYF. The CDR3 DNA follows: TGTGCCAGCAGCCGGCTAGCACCCCACGAGCAGTACTTC.

The chain joins TRBV4-3 to TRBJ1-2, with TRBD1 matching 11 bases. There are 16 residues in the CDR3. The germline CDR1 and CDR2 sequences are LGHNA and YSLEER. V gave up 0 bases and J gave up 5 bases; unmatched junction bases: 5. The CDR3 region is CASSQERDRGWYGYTF. The CDR3 region has the DNA TGCGCCAGCAGCCAAGAGAGGGACAGGGGGTGGTATGGCTACACCTTC.

This sequence joins TRBV5-1 and TRBJ2-5; 9 nucleotides line up with TRBD2. The trim removed 3 bases at V and 3 bases at J, leaving 15 bases unmatched. Germline values: CDR1 SGHRS, CDR2 YFSETQ. The CDR3 length is 18 residues. CDR3 loop: CASSWGRGGAVREETQYF. The CDR3 DNA follows: TGCGCCAGCAGCTGGGGACGCGGGGGGGCGGTTAGGGAAGAGACCCAGTACTTC.

V is TRBV19 and J is TRBJ2-2; TRBD1 is a possible D gene (6 bases). The CDR3 loop spans 15 amino acids. In germline, CDR1 is LNHDA, CDR2 SQIVND (reference sequence). Between the trimmed V and J ends, which lost 7 bases and 0 bases, there was a span of 12 bases. Written as DNA, the CDR3 is TGTGCCAGTAAAGAGGGACAAACGAACACCGGGGAGCTGTTTTTT. This gives the protein CASKEGQTNTGELFF. The complete variable domain, with remaining parts taken from reference TRBV19 and TRBJ2-2, reads DGGITQSPKYLFRKEGQNVTLSCEQNLNHDAMYWYRQDPGQGLRLIYYSQIVNDFQKGDIAEGYSVSREKKESFPLTVTSAQKNPTAFYLCASKEGQTNTGELFFGEGSRLTVL.

This chain links TRBV5-1 with TRBJ1-1; D unresolved. Germline CDR1 reads SGHRS; CDR2 reads YFSETQ. V was cut by 2 bases and J by 2 bases, with 4 bases left in between. The CDR3 is 12 residues long. This CDR3 reads CASSLYNTEAFF. CDR3 DNA: TGCGCCAGCAGCTTATATAACACTGAAGCTTTCTTT.

The chain is built from TRBV18 and TRBJ1-5, with no clear D. The CDR3 extends over 15 amino acids. V gave up 4 bases and J gave up 5 bases, with 15 bases separating them. CDR1 KGHSH and CDR2 LQKENI come from the germline V gene. CDR3 nucleotides: TGTGCCAGCTCACTCGTGGAGGGTGCGGATCAGCCCCAGCATTTT. Translated, it gives CASSLVEGADQPQHF.

The rearrangement links TRBV7-9 to TRBJ2-5, with 10 positions matching TRBD1. V lost 4 bases and J lost 5; bases outside the gene matches: 7. This CDR3 is 15 amino acids long. CDR1 and CDR2 from the germline V gene are SEHNR and FQNEAQ (reference sequence). CDR3 region: CASSYGDRGRETQYF. CDR3 bases: TGTGCCAGCAGCTATGGGGACAGGGGACGCGAGACCCAGTACTTC.

The chain employs TRBV4-3 and TRBJ2-7, with 7 nucleotides matching TRBD1. The V gene end was trimmed by 0 bases and the J gene end by 9 bases; junction bases not matched to a gene: 11. This CDR3 comprises 15 residues. The germline gives CDR1 LGHNA, CDR2 YSLEER. CDR3 sequence reads: CASSQDWTGPLVQYF. Written as DNA, the CDR3 is TGCGCCAGCAGCCAAGATTGGACAGGCCCCCTGGTGCAGTACTTC.

The chain is built from TRBV11-2 and TRBJ1-1; weak D call: TRBD1 (6 bases). The CDR3 covers 14 residues. The V end lost 2 bases, the J end lost 0 bases, and 7 bases lay between the germline ends. Germline loops: CDR1 SGHAT, CDR2 FQNNGV. CDR3 loop: CASSLQGMNTEAFF. CDR3 nucleotides: TGTGCCAGCAGCTTACAGGGGATGAACACTGAAGCTTTCTTT. The variable domain in full, completed from reference TRBV11-2 and TRBJ1-1, reads EAGVAQSPRYKIIEKRQSVAFWCNPISGHATLYWYQQILGQGPKLLIQFQNNGVVDDSQLPKDRFSAERLKGVDSTLKIQPAKLEDSAVYLCASSLQGMNTEAFFGQGTRLTVV.